The 18 T cell receptor beta chains given below trace back to one sample, sequenced in a study of tumor and adjacent non-tumor tissue in lung cancer. A modified ARM-PCR protocol with three rounds of nested PCR amplified TCRbeta. TCRdb processed the multiplex PCR reads anew with MiXCR; each CDR3 protein has one entry. The sample shows approximately 90,000 distinct CDR3 sequences, around 57% of them seen only once. This sample's RNA came from whole unsorted tissue. The sequenced material came from lung tumor tissue. The receptors here all came from a man in his 70s with non-small cell lung cancer.

This clonotype was detected only once. V is TRBV28 and J is TRBJ2-3, with D perhaps given as TRBD1 or TRBD2 (5 bases each). CDR1 MDHEN and CDR2 SYDVKM come from the germline V gene. Trimming took 3 bases from V and 2 from J, leaving 9 bases between them. This CDR3 spans 14 amino acids. CDR3 amino acids: CASSLGRPTDTQYF. CDR3 sequence (DNA): TGTGCCAGCAGTTTGGGACGTCCCACAGATACGCAGTATTTT.

V is TRBV6-6 and J is TRBJ2-1; D remains ambiguous. V was cut by 9 bases and J by 0 bases, with 15 bases left in between. Germline-derived CDR1 and CDR2 are MNHNY and SVGAGI (reference sequence). The CDR3 totals 15 residues. CDR3 loop: CASSSLEGSYNEQFF. The CDR3 DNA reads TGTGCCAGTAGCTCCTTGGAAGGCTCCTACAATGAGCAGTTCTTC.

The V call is TRBV5-6, the J call TRBJ2-7, with D possibly matching TRBD2 (6 bases). V shed 3 bases and J shed 3 bases, with 22 bases lying between them. Germline V gene lookup returns CDR1 SGHDT and CDR2 YYEEEE. The CDR3 runs to 17 residues. DNA for the CDR3: TGTGCCAGCAGCTCTAGACTAGTGTGTACAAAGAGCTACGAGCAGTACTTC. Its translation: CASSSRLVCTKSYEQYF.

This clonotype has at least ten counts. The V and J genes are TRBV6-1 and TRBJ2-7, with D perhaps TRBD1 or TRBD2 (5 bases each). The length of the CDR3 is 13 residues. Deletions cut 3 bases from V and 7 bases from J, with 13 bases between. Germline V gene sequence: CDR1 MNHNS, CDR2 SASEGT. CDR3 DNA sequence: TGTGCCAGCAGTGACAGAAGGGACCTTGAGCAGTACTTC. This encodes CASSDRRDLEQYF.

This clonotype was counted between two and nine times. J is TRBJ2-4 and V is TRBV7-8; 11 bases align to TRBD1. The CDR3 covers 13 residues. The junction had 6 bases not matched to a gene; V was cut back by 6 bases and J by 11 bases. CDR1 is SGHVS, CDR2 FQNEAQ, per germline. Here the CDR3 reads CASSSPGQGVQYF. Here the CDR3 DNA reads TGTGCCAGCAGTTCGCCGGGACAGGGGGTTCAGTACTTC.

Many counts were recorded for this clonotype. The chain joins TRBV29-1 to TRBJ2-3, with TRBD1 as a possible D gene (6 bases). V lost 7 bases to trimming and J lost 0 bases, with 8 bases between them. This CDR3 is built from 12 residues. The germline gives CDR1 SQVTM, CDR2 ANQGSEA. CDR3 amino acids: CSADRSTDTQYF. The CDR3 DNA reads TGCAGCGCCGACAGGAGCACAGATACGCAGTATTTT.

The table lists this clonotype with many counts. The chain has TRBV30 and TRBJ2-7; D remains unclear. Germline V CDR1 and CDR2: GTSNPN, SVGIG (reference sequence). With 1 base removed from V and 7 bases from J, the gap between germline ends came to 8 bases. The CDR3 totals 11 residues. CDR3 amino acids: CAWSAPREQYF. For the CDR3, the DNA is TGTGCCTGGAGTGCCCCTCGAGAGCAGTACTTC.

This clonotype is medium-sized within its sample. The chain has TRBV11-2 and TRBJ1-5, with D unresolved. This CDR3 region has 13 residues. From germline, CDR1 is SGHAT and CDR2 FQNNGV. The V end was cut by 1 base, the J end by 6 bases, with 7 bases between. In nucleotides, the CDR3 is TGTGCCAGCAGCTTAGCGAGAGGTCAGCCCCAGCATTTT. Its translation: CASSLARGQPQHF.

Ten or more counts support this clonotype. The rearrangement links TRBV12-3 or TRBV12-4 to TRBJ2-7; 10 bases are shared with TRBD1. J was trimmed by 0 bases and V by 5 bases; bases with no gene match: 16. This CDR3 is 19 amino acids long. CDR3 in amino acids: CASSPPRDRGPLSSYEQYF. The DNA of the CDR3 is TGTGCCAGCAGTCCCCCCCGGGACAGGGGTCCACTTAGCTCCTACGAGCAGTACTTC.

Points on this clonotype: An end of the junction differs from the germline gene, which may be a read error. The chain carries TRBV20-1 and TRBJ1-5; no clear D gene. Per the germline V gene, CDR1 is DFQATT and CDR2 is SNEGSKA (reference sequence). This CDR3 is built from 16 residues. The CDR3 loop is CCARVEGEPSNQPQHF. In DNA form, the CDR3 reads TGCTGTGCTAGAGTGGAGGGAGAGCCTAGCAATCAGCCCCAGCATTTT.

Comments on this clonotype: A much larger clone lies a single base off, so this may be a read error. J is TRBJ2-3 and V is TRBV29-1; perhaps TRBD2 as D (5 bases). V was cut by 8 bases and J by 6 bases, with 9 bases left in between. The CDR3 is 10 amino acids. Germline values: CDR1 SQVTM, CDR2 ANQGSEA. CDR3 protein: CSSGWDTQYF. Written as DNA, the CDR3 is TGCAGCTCGGGGTGGGATACGCAGTATTTT.

By frequency in the sample, this clonotype is medium-sized. The chain recombines TRBV11-3 with TRBJ2-7; D is tentatively TRBD1 or TRBD2 (5 bases each). V dropped 4 bases and J dropped 7 bases, with 14 bases sitting between them. The CDR3 has 13 residues. Germline V CDR1 and CDR2: SGHNT, YENEEA. DNA for the CDR3: TGTGCCAGCAGCTCGGGGACCATCCGGGAGCAGTACTTC. It codes for CASSSGTIREQYF.

Points on this clonotype: No conserved phenylalanine or tryptophan is present at the end of the CDR3, so a read error is the likely explanation. It is unclear where the CDR3 begins or ends on the DNA, so no DNA is shown, and the CDR3 is as TCRdb lists it. The genes are TRBV29-1 and TRBJ2-2. The germline gives CDR1 SQVTM, CDR2 ANQGSEA. The CDR3 spans 13 amino acids, including both terminal residues. The CDR3 sequence is CGVDVKNTGELVI.

With regard to this clonotype: One end of the junction varies from germline; a read error may be responsible. V is TRBV29-1 and J is TRBJ2-5; D remains ambiguous. The germline V gene has CDR1 SQVTM and CDR2 ANQGSEA. The CDR3 extends over 13 amino acids. In DNA form, the CDR3 reads TGCAACGTTCATGGCGCTGTGCAAGAGACCCAGTATTTC. Translated: CNVHGAVQETQYF.

This clonotype appeared a single time. One junction end disagrees with the germline gene, perhaps due to a read error. This chain links TRBV11-1 with TRBJ2-1, with 8 bases aligning to TRBD1. Germline loops: CDR1 SGHAT, CDR2 FQDESV (reference sequence). The CDR3 is made up of 14 amino acids. CDR3 residues: CTSSPRTGMDEQIF. CDR3 nucleotides: TGTACCAGCAGCCCCCGGACAGGGATGGATGAGCAGATTTTC.

As concerns this clonotype: The junction and the germline gene differ at one end; a read error may be behind it. V is TRBV29-1 and J is TRBJ2-1; tentative D call: TRBD2 (5 bases). Germline V gene data show CDR1 as SQVTM and CDR2 as ANQGSEA. The CDR3 has 12 amino acids. CDR3 amino acids: CSLRGNYNVQFF. The CDR3, as DNA: TGCAGTCTCCGGGGAAACTACAATGTGCAGTTCTTC.

The table lists this clonotype with a few counts. Written as DNA, the CDR3 is TGTGTCTCCGGCGGGGCGGCTCCCGGGGAGCTGTTTTTT. Amino acids: CVSGGAAPGELFF. The rearrangement joins TRBV28 to TRBJ2-2; tentative D call: TRBD2 (6 bases). This CDR3 is 13 amino acids long. CDR1 and CDR2 (germline): MDHEN, SYDVKM. Full variable domain (outside the CDR3, taken from reference TRBV28 and TRBJ2-2): DVKVTQSSRYLVKRTGEKVFLECVQDMDHENMFWYRQDPGLGLRLIYFSYDVKMKEKGDIPEGYSVSREKKERFSLILESASTNQTSMYLCVSGGAAPGELFFGEGSRLTVL.

Notes on this clonotype: Being one base from a much bigger clone, this may be a read error. The chain couples TRBV6-1 to TRBJ2-1, with D tentatively TRBD1 (5 bases). V lost 2 bases to trimming and J lost 4 bases, with 12 bases between them. Germline V gene data show CDR1 as MNHNS and CDR2 as SASEGT. The CDR3 spans 15 residues. Here the CDR3 DNA reads TGTGCCAGCAGTGAAAGGGGCGACAGATACAATGAGCAGTTCTTC. Translated, it gives CASSERGDRYNEQFF.